A selection of T cell receptor beta chains follows, all from one sample in a study of cytomegalovirus exposure and HLA in healthy donors. Profiling relied on immunoSEQ multiplex PCR, and the TCRdb table lists in-frame clones only, not all of them. The table lists 150,000 to 200,000 clones. The sample taken for sequencing was PBMCs. The source is a woman aged 55-69 years in good health and CMV-seronegative. Both conserved end residues are part of each CDR3. D genes are given only for firm matches.

D: -
V: TRBV6-1
J: TRBJ1-2
DNA: TGTGCCAGCAGTGAGGGAGGAGTAGGCTATGGCTACACCTTC
CDR3: CASSEGGVGYGYTF

D: -
V: TRBV6-1
J: TRBJ1-2
DNA: TGTGCCAGCAGTGAAGCGGGAGACTATGGCTACACCTTC
CDR3: CASSEAGDYGYTF

D: -
V: TRBV15
J: TRBJ2-7
DNA: TGTGCCACCAGCAGAGATCCGGAGGACTACGAGCAGTACTTC
CDR3: CATSRDPEDYEQYF

D: TRBD1
V: TRBV7-6
J: TRBJ1-6
DNA: TGTGCCAGCAGCTTAGCCGGGACAGGCAAGAGCTCCTATAATTCACCCCTCCACTTT
CDR3: CASSLAGTGKSSYNSPLHF

D: -
V: TRBV5-8
J: TRBJ2-1
DNA: TGTGCCAGCAGCTTGGGAGGACTAGAGCAGTTCTTC
CDR3: CASSLGGLEQFF

D: TRBD2
V: TRBV5-1
J: TRBJ2-1
DNA: TGCGCCAGCAGCTCCACTAGCGGGGGGCCCCTGAATGAGCAGTTCTTC
CDR3: CASSSTSGGPLNEQFF

D: -
V: TRBV4-2
J: TRBJ1-1
DNA: TGTGCCAGCAGCCAAGATCGTCGGGGGAGTGAAGCTTTCTTT
CDR3: CASSQDRRGSEAFF

D: TRBD2
V: TRBV10-3
J: TRBJ2-5
DNA: TGTGCCATCAGTGAGGGTCGACTAGCGGGGGCCCAAGAGACCCAGTACTTC
CDR3: CAISEGRLAGAQETQYF

D: TRBD1
V: TRBV27
J: TRBJ1-1
DNA: TGTGCCAGCAGTTCATATTCGGACAGGATGAACACTGAAGCTTTCTTT
CDR3: CASSSYSDRMNTEAFF

D: -
V: TRBV7-9
J: TRBJ1-1
DNA: TGTGCCAGCAGCCGCCTGGGGGGGGCCACTGAAGCTTTCTTT
CDR3: CASSRLGGATEAFF

D: TRBD1
V: TRBV7-2
J: TRBJ1-1
DNA: TGTGCCAGCAGCGGAGGGGGCGCCGCTGAAGCTTTCTTT
CDR3: CASSGGGAAEAFF

D: -
V: TRBV7-2
J: TRBJ1-5
DNA: TGTGCCAGCAGCCGACAGCGCAATCAGCCCCAGCATTTT
CDR3: CASSRQRNQPQHF

D: TRBD1
V: TRBV7-8
J: TRBJ1-5
DNA: TGTGCCAGCAGCTTAAACCCAGGGGGCGGTCAGCCCCAGCATTTT
CDR3: CASSLNPGGGQPQHF

D: -
V: TRBV6-1
J: TRBJ2-7
DNA: TGTGCCAGCAGCGTACGGGAACGCGAGCAGTACTTC
CDR3: CASSVREREQYF

D: -
V: TRBV18
J: TRBJ1-1
DNA: TGTGCCAGCTCACTCCTAGCCCAATCGAACACTGAAGCTTTCTTT
CDR3: CASSLLAQSNTEAFF

D: TRBD2
V: TRBV19
J: TRBJ2-5
DNA: TGTGCCAGTAGTACCAGGACTAGGAAAGAGACCCAGTACTTC
CDR3: CASSTRTRKETQYF

D: TRBD2
V: TRBV30
J: TRBJ2-7
DNA: TGTGCCTGGGCAAGACTAGCGGGCGTCGAGCAGTACTTC
CDR3: CAWARLAGVEQYF

D: -
V: TRBV12-2
J: TRBJ2-2
DNA: TGTGCAAGTCGCTTAGAAAGGGGGACATCCTCGAACACCGGGGAGCTGTTTTTT
CDR3: CASRLERGTSSNTGELFF

D: -
V: TRBV5-1
J: TRBJ1-1
DNA: TGCGCCAGCAGCTTGTTGGTGGCCGCTGAAGCTTTCTTT
CDR3: CASSLLVAAEAFF

D: TRBD1
V: TRBV18
J: TRBJ1-4
DNA: TGTGCCAGCTCCACCGGCGGGACAGCGAGTGAAAAACTGTTTTTT
CDR3: CASSTGGTASEKLFF

D: TRBD2
V: TRBV9
J: TRBJ2-1
DNA: TGTGCCAGCAGCGTAGGTGGACTAGCGGTAAATGAGCAGTTCTTC
CDR3: CASSVGGLAVNEQFF

D: TRBD2
V: TRBV27
J: TRBJ2-1
DNA: TGTGCCAGCAGTTTATCCTGGCTGCGCGGGGGCAATGAGCAGTTCTTC
CDR3: CASSLSWLRGGNEQFF

D: TRBD1
V: TRBV7-6
J: TRBJ1-3
DNA: TGTGCCAGCAGCCCCCGGTTACAGGGGGTGTTTGCTGGAAACACCATATATTTT
CDR3: CASSPRLQGVFAGNTIYF

D: TRBD1
V: TRBV7-3
J: TRBJ2-3
DNA: TGTGCCAGCAGCTTAACGGGACAGGAGAGCACAGATACGCAGTATTTT
CDR3: CASSLTGQESTDTQYF

D: -
V: TRBV7-9
J: TRBJ1-5
DNA: TGTGCCAGCAGCTTAGCGGTGGGCCTGAAAAATCAGCCCCAGCATTTT
CDR3: CASSLAVGLKNQPQHF

D: TRBD2
V: TRBV7-3
J: TRBJ2-7
DNA: TGTGCCAGCAGCTTACTAGCGGGGGGGTCGGCGCAGTACTTC
CDR3: CASSLLAGGSAQYF

D: TRBD1
V: TRBV6-1
J: TRBJ1-4
DNA: TGTGCCAGCAGTAAAGAACAGGGGGCGCGTGGTGAAAAACTGTTTTTT
CDR3: CASSKEQGARGEKLFF

D: -
V: TRBV5-1
J: TRBJ2-7
DNA: TGCGCCAGCAGCCCCCGATCAGGGTTGGACGAGCAGTACTTC
CDR3: CASSPRSGLDEQYF

D: -
V: TRBV6-5
J: TRBJ1-3
DNA: TGTGCCAGCAGTGGGCACTCTGGAAACACCATATATTTT
CDR3: CASSGHSGNTIYF

D: TRBD2
V: TRBV7-8
J: TRBJ2-1
DNA: TGTGCCAGCAGCTTGGGACTAGCGGGAACCAATGAGCAGTTCTTC
CDR3: CASSLGLAGTNEQFF

D: -
V: TRBV29-1
J: TRBJ1-1
DNA: TGCAGCGTTGTTGGGGGGGCGATCGAAGCTTTCTTT
CDR3: CSVVGGAIEAFF